This T cell receptor (beta chain) was captured by sequencing in a study of blood T cell repertoires in COVID-19. This clone was counted a few times. Trimming left V 0 bases short and J 7 bases short, with 10 bases between. This CDR3 comprises 13 residues. Germline-derived CDR1 and CDR2 are SGDLS and YYNGEE. Profiling relied on immunoSEQ multiplex PCR, and the TCRdb table lists in-frame clones only, not all of them. This sample has around 450,000 clones; around nine tenths occur once, and the top ten carry under 2.5%. Participants, about 18 to 89 years old, spanned under 25 US areas. The sample taken for sequencing was PBMCs or T cells enriched from blood (not recorded which). The source is a woman aged 18 to 35 with acute COVID-19. The J gene is TRBJ1-1, the V gene TRBV9; D not certain. The CDR3 loop is CASSVAAGDEAFF. CDR3 bases: TGTGCCAGCAGCGTAGCTGCCGGGGATGAAGCTTTCTTT.